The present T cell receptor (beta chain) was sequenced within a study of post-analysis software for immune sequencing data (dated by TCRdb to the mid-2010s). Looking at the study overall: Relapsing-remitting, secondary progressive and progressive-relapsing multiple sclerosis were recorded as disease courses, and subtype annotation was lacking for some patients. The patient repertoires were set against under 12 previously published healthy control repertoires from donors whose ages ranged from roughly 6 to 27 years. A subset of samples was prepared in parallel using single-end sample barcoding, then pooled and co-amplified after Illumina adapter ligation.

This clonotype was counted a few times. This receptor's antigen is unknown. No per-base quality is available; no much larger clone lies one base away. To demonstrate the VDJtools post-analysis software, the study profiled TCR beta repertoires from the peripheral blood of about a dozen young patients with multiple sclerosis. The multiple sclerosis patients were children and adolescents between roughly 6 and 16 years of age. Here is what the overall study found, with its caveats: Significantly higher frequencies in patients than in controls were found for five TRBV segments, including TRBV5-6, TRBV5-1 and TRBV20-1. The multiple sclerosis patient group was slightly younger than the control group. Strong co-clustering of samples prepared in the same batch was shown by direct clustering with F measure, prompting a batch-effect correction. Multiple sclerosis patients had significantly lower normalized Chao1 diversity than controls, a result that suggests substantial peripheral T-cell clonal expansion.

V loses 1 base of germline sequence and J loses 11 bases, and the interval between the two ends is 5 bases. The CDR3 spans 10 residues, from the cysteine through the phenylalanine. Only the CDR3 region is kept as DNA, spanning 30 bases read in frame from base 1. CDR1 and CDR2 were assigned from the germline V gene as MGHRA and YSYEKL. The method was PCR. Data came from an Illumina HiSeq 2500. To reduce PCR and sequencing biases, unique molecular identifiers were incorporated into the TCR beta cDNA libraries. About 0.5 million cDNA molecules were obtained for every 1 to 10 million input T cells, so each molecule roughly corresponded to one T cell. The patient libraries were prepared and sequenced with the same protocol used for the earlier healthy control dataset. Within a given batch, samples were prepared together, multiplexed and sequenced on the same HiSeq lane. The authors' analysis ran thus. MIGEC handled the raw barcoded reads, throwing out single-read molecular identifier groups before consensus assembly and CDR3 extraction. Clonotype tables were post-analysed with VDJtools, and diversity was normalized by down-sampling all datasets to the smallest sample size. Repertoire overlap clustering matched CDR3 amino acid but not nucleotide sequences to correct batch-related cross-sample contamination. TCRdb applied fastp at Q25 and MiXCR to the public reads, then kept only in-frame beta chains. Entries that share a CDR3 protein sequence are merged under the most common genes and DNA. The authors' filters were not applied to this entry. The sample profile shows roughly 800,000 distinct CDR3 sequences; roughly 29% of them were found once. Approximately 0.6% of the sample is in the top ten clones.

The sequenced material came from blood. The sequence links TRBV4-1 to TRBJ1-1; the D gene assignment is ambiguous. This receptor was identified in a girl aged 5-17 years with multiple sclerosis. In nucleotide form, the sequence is TGCGCCAGCAGCCAAGGGAGGGCTTTCTTT. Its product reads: CASSQGRAFF.